This TCR beta chain comes out of a study of CD8 T cells in Susac syndrome. RNA was extracted with the RNeasy kit, and a quantity of roughly 0.5 to 1 ug was reverse transcribed using random hexamers. Amplification of TCR beta CDR3 by immunoSEQ multiplex PCR spanned 54 Vbeta and 13 Jbeta. TCRdb processed the immunoSEQ multiplex PCR reads anew with MiXCR; each CDR3 protein has one entry. The data contain tens of thousands of distinct CDR3 sequences, more than 85% of them singletons. Sequencing of TCR beta was performed on blood CD8+ T cells and on blood CD4+ T cells. The material sequenced was CD8+ T cells from PBMCs. The sequence came from a human donor in good health.

The CDR3 sequence is CASSLGLGQETQYF. DNA of the CDR3: TGTGCCAGCAGCTTAGGCCTAGGCCAAGAGACCCAGTACTTC. This chain connects TRBV13 to TRBJ2-5, with D uncertain. Trimming shortened V by 0 bases and J by 1 base, and 6 bases separated the two germline ends. The CDR3 sequence is 14 residues long. Germline values: CDR1 PRHDT, CDR2 FYEKMQ (reference sequence). Full variable domain (remainder filled in from reference TRBV13 and TRBJ2-5): AAGVIQSPRHLIKEKRETATLKCYPIPRHDTVYWYQQGPGQDPQFLISFYEKMQSDKGSIPDRFSAQQFSDYHSELNMSSLELGDSALYFCASSLGLGQETQYFGPGTRLLVL.